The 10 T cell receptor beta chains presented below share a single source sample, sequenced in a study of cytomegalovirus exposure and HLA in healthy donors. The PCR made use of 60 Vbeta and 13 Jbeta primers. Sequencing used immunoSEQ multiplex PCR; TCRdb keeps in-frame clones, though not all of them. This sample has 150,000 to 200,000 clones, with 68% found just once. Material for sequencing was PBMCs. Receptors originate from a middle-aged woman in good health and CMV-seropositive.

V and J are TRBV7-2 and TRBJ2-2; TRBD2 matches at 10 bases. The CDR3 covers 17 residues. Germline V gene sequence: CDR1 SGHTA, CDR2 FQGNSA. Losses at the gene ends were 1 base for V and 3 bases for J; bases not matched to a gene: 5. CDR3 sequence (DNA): TGTGCCAGCAGCTTAGTCGGGCTAGCGGGAGACACCGGGGAGCTGTTTTTT. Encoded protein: CASSLVGLAGDTGELFF.

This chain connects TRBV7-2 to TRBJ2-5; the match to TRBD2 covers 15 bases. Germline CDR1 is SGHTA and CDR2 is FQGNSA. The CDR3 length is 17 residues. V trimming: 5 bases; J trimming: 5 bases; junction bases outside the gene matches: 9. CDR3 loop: CASSAPGLAGGGETQYF. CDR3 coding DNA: TGTGCCAGCAGCGCACCGGGACTAGCGGGGGGAGGTGAGACCCAGTACTTC.

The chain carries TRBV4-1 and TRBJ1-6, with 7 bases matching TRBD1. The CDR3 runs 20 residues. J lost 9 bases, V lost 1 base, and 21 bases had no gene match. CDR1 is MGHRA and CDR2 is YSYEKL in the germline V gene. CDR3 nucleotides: TGCGCCAGCAGCCAAGTACGAGGACAGGCGGCCTGGAGAGAATTTTCACCCCTCCACTTT. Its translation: CASSQVRGQAAWREFSPLHF.

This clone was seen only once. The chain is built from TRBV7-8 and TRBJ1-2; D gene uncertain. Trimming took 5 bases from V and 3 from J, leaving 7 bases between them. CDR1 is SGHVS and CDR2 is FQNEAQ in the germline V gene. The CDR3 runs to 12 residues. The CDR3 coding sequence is TGTGCCAGCAGCCAGTCAGACTATGGCTACACCTTC. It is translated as CASSQSDYGYTF.

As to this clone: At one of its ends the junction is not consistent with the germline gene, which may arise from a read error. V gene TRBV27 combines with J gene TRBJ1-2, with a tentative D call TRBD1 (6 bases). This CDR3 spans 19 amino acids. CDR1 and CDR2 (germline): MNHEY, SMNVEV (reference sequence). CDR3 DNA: TGTGCCAGCAGTCTATCCATCTTGCAGGGGATGGGGAAAAACTATGGCTACACCTTC. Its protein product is CASSLSILQGMGKNYGYTF.

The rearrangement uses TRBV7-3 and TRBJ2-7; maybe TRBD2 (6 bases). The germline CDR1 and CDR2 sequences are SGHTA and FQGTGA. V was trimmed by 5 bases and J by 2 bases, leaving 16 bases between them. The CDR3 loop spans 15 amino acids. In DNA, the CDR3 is TGTGCCAGCAGCCCCGGACCCAGGGAGGCCTACGAGCAGTACTTC. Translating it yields CASSPGPREAYEQYF.

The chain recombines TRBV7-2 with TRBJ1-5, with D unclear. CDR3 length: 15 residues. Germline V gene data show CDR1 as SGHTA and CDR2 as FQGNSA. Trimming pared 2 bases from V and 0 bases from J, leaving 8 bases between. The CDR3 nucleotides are TGTGCCAGCAGCTTATTTGCCTATAGCAATCAGCCCCAGCATTTT. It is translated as CASSLFAYSNQPQHF. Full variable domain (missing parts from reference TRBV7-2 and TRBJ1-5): GAGVSQSPSNKVTEKGKDVELRCDPISGHTALYWYRQSLGQGLEFLIYFQGNSAPDKSGLPSDRFSAERTGGSVSTLTIQRTQQEDSAVYLCASSLFAYSNQPQHFGDGTRLSIL.

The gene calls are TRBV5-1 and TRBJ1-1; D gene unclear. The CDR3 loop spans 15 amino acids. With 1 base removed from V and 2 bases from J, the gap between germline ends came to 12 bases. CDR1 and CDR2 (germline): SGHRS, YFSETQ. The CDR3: CASSLYSGYNTEAFF. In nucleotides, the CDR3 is TGCGCCAGCAGCTTGTACTCTGGTTATAACACTGAAGCTTTCTTT.

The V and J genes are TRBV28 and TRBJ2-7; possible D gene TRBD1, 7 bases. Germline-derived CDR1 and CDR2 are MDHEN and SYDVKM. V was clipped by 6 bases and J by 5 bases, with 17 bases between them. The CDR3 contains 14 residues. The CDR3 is CASSPPGGRHEQYF. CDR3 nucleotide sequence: TGTGCCAGCAGCCCTCCAGGGGGGCGGCACGAGCAGTACTTC.

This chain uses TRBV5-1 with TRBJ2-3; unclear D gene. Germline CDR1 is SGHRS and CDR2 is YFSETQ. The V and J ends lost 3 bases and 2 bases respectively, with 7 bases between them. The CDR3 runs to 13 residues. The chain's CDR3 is CASSYDTTDTQYF. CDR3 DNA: TGCGCCAGCAGCTACGACACCACAGATACGCAGTATTTT.